Detailed here is one T cell receptor (beta chain). Antigen unknown. One entry per CDR3 protein, called by TCRdb with MiXCR from the reads. The table records about 830,000 distinct CDR3 sequences, 30% to 35% of them present only once. The data were taken from a study of T cell repertoires in cytomegalovirus infection. This CDR3 comprises 19 residues. CDR1 and CDR2 from the germline V gene are MNHNY and SVGAGI (reference sequence). V lost 2 bases to trimming and J lost 4 bases; unmatched junction nucleotides: 17. This sample comprised cultured CD8+ T cells from PBMCs, obtained from culture after CMV antigen stimulation. This clonotype originated in a human donor in good health (CMV status not recorded). Some clones in this sample may be carry-over from other donors' samples. This chain connects TRBV6-6 to TRBJ2-5; 9 nucleotides align to TRBD1. The CDR3 protein is CASSYLRGDREPSRETQYF. In nucleotides, the CDR3 is TGTGCCAGCAGTTACCTTCGTGGGGACAGGGAGCCCTCCCGAGAGACCCAGTACTTC.